These 20 T cell receptor beta chains came from one sample sequenced in a study of T cell repertoires in cytomegalovirus infection (dated by TCRdb to about 2019). Sequencing was performed on an Illumina HiSeq 1500. The public reads were reprocessed in TCRdb via fastp at Q25 and MiXCR, keeping in-frame beta chains. Each CDR3 protein gets just one entry, which takes the most common genes and DNA from the rows behind it. Within this sample are 500,000 or so distinct CDR3 sequences, with 16% of them counted one time only. The top ten clones comprise roughly a quarter of the sample. What was sequenced was CD8+ T cells from PBMCs. The receptors come from a human donor in good health (CMV status not recorded). Some clones in this sample may be carry-over from other donors' samples.

Ten or more counts support this clonotype. This chain joins TRBV6-1 and TRBJ2-5; D perhaps matches TRBD2 (5 bases). This CDR3 spans 16 amino acids. V dropped 2 bases and J dropped 2 bases, with 15 bases sitting between them. CDR1 MNHNS and CDR2 SASEGT come from the germline V gene. In nucleotides, the CDR3 is TGTGCCAGCAGTGAATCGGGTCTCTCGGGGCAAGAGACCCAGTACTTC. It yields the protein CASSESGLSGQETQYF.

This clonotype was detected a few times. The rearrangement joins TRBV13 to TRBJ2-7, with 7 bases matching TRBD2. The CDR3 is 16 residues long. CDR1 and CDR2 (germline): PRHDT, FYEKMQ (reference sequence). With V trimmed by 3 bases and J by 2 bases, 10 bases remained unmatched. CDR3 residues: CASSLGVGGLTYEQYF. In DNA, the CDR3 is TGTGCCAGCAGCTTGGGGGTGGGAGGGCTGACCTACGAGCAGTACTTC.

The rearrangement joins TRBV20-1 to TRBJ1-2, with D perhaps matching TRBD1 (5 bases). V was shortened by 2 bases and J by 4 bases, with 17 bases between the two germline ends. This CDR3 has 15 residues. Per germline, CDR1 DFQATT and CDR2 SNEGSKA (reference sequence). CDR3 bases: TGCAGTGCTAGATTTCAAGGAGGGGCGACCTATGGCTACACCTTC. It codes for CSARFQGGATYGYTF.

A few counts support this clonotype. The chain couples TRBV6-5 to TRBJ1-1; 8 nucleotides align to TRBD1. Germline lookup yields CDR1 MNHEY and CDR2 SVGAGI. After removal of 7 bases from V and 1 base from J, the junction contained 11 bases not matched to a gene. CDR3 size: 16 residues. The CDR3 DNA reads TGTGCCAGCATGCGGACAGGGATCTTATCGAACACTGAAGCTTTCTTT. It yields the protein CASMRTGILSNTEAFF.

The chain recombines TRBV5-1 with TRBJ2-7; TRBD1 aligns across 8 bases. CDR3 length: 14 residues. CDR1 and CDR2 (germline): SGHRS, YFSETQ. V dropped 4 bases and J dropped 3; count of bases not matched to a gene: 6. The CDR3: CASSAGQGYYEQYF. Written as DNA, the CDR3 is TGCGCCAGCAGCGCAGGACAGGGTTACTACGAGCAGTACTTC.

This clonotype was detected many times. The V and J genes are TRBV28 and TRBJ2-3, with 14 bases matching TRBD2. J lost 4 bases, V lost 4 bases, and 1 base had no gene match. Germline V CDR1 and CDR2: MDHEN, SYDVKM. The CDR3 loop spans 15 amino acids. DNA for the CDR3: TGTGCCAGCAGTTGGGGACTAGCGGGAGCAGATACGCAGTATTTT. Translated: CASSWGLAGADTQYF.

For this clonotype: A much larger clone differs by one base, so this may be a read error. The chain combines TRBV6-2 or TRBV6-3 with TRBJ2-1; a weak D match, TRBD2 (5 bases). This CDR3 spans 13 amino acids. CDR1 MNHEY and CDR2 SVGEGT come from the germline V gene. The DNA for the CDR3 is TGTGCCGGCAGTTACAACTCCGGGGATGAGCAGTTCTTC. Amino acid sequence: CAGSYNSGDEQFF.

The chain couples TRBV3-1 to TRBJ2-7, with 7 bases fitting TRBD1. CDR3 size: 13 residues. Germline V gene data show CDR1 as LGHDT and CDR2 as YNNKEL (reference sequence). V was clipped by 1 base and J by 4 bases; unmatched bases: 1. CDR3 sequence reads: CASSQGDSYEQYF. Written as DNA, the CDR3 is TGTGCCAGCAGCCAAGGGGACAGTTACGAGCAGTACTTC.

This clonotype was found many times. This chain uses TRBV15 with TRBJ2-3; unclear D gene. The V end was cut by 0 bases, the J end by 2 bases, with 9 bases between. This CDR3 has 15 residues. Per germline, CDR1 LNHNV and CDR2 YYDKDF (reference sequence). The chain's CDR3 is CATSRERVITDTQYF. CDR3 nucleotide sequence: TGTGCCACCAGCAGAGAAAGGGTTATCACAGATACGCAGTATTTT.

A few counts support this clonotype. J is TRBJ2-7 and V is TRBV6-1; no definite D call. CDR3 length: 11 amino acids. Germline V gene lookup returns CDR1 MNHNS and CDR2 SASEGT. Trimming took 1 base from V and 6 from J, leaving 4 bases between them. CDR3 in amino acids: CASSEVGEQYF. In DNA, the CDR3 is TGTGCCAGCAGTGAAGTCGGCGAGCAGTACTTC.

The rearrangement joins TRBV15 to TRBJ2-5, with D perhaps matching TRBD2 (5 bases). The ends were cut back, 0 bases at V and 2 bases at J, with 13 bases in the middle. Per germline, CDR1 LNHNV and CDR2 YYDKDF (reference sequence). The CDR3 covers 16 residues. The CDR3 protein is CATSRDPVRGQETQYF. CDR3 in DNA: TGTGCCACCAGCAGAGATCCGGTTCGGGGACAAGAGACCCAGTACTTC.

The rearrangement links TRBV9 to TRBJ2-3; 9 bases are a match to TRBD2. V lost 3 bases and J lost 5; bases outside the gene matches: 10. The CDR3 spans 16 residues. Germline-derived CDR1 and CDR2 are SGDLS and YYNGEE. CDR3 sequence (DNA): TGTGCCAGCAGCGCCGCCGCGTTAGCGGGAGAAGATACGCAGTATTTT. Translating it yields CASSAAALAGEDTQYF. The whole variable domain, filled in from reference TRBV9 and TRBJ2-3, reads DSGVTQTPKHLITATGQRVTLRCSPRSGDLSVYWYQQSLDQGLQFLIQYYNGEERAKGNILERFSAQQFPDLHSELNLSSLELGDSALYFCASSAAALAGEDTQYFGPGTRLTVL.

This clonotype was found a few times. The chain combines TRBV5-5 with TRBJ2-3; weak D call: TRBD1 (6 bases). This CDR3 region has 14 residues. The germline gives CDR1 SGHKS, CDR2 YYEKEE (reference sequence). V lost 4 bases and J 0 bases, leaving 9 bases between the germline ends. CDR3: CASSTGSSTDTQYF. The CDR3 DNA reads as TGTGCCAGCAGCACAGGGTCTAGCACAGATACGCAGTATTTT.

This clonotype was seen just once. The V and J genes are TRBV29-1 and TRBJ2-2; 7 bases match TRBD1. Germline V lookup: CDR1 SQVTM, CDR2 ANQGSEA. V lost 4 bases and J lost 7; bases outside the gene matches: 3. The CDR3 covers 12 residues. CDR3 DNA: TGCAGCGTTGCAGGGGGTGGCGGGGAGCTGTTTTTT. Its protein is CSVAGGGGELFF.

This clonotype was seen ten or more times. V gene TRBV4-2 combines with J gene TRBJ1-5; tentatively, D is TRBD1 (5 bases). There are 15 residues in the CDR3. Trimming removed 1 base from V and 3 bases from J, with 10 bases in between. CDR1 and CDR2 from the germline V gene are LGHNA and YNFKEQ. The CDR3 DNA is TGTGCCAGCAGCCAAGTCGGGGGACCCAATCAGCCCCAGCATTTT. Translating it yields CASSQVGGPNQPQHF.

This clonotype was seen at least ten times. The chain has TRBV7-9 and TRBJ2-7; D not resolved. CDR3 size: 12 residues. The germline CDR1 and CDR2 sequences are SEHNR and FQNEAQ (reference sequence). V lost 5 bases and J 6 bases, leaving 11 bases between the germline ends. The CDR3 sequence is CASSMETPEQYF. The CDR3 DNA is TGTGCCAGCAGCATGGAGACACCCGAGCAGTACTTC. The complete variable domain, with remaining parts taken from reference TRBV7-9 and TRBJ2-7, reads DTGVSQNPRHKITKRGQNVTFRCDPISEHNRLYWYRQTLGQGPEFLTYFQNEAQLEKSRLLSDRFSAERPKGSFSTLEIQRTEQGDSAMYLCASSMETPEQYFGPGTRLTVT.

In the case of this clonotype: A much more abundant neighbour one base away suggests this may be a read error. This chain joins TRBV11-2 and TRBJ1-6, with no clear D. Trimming shortened V by 5 bases and J by 6 bases, and 11 bases separated the two germline ends. Looked up from germline, CDR1 is SGHAT and CDR2 is FQNNGV. The CDR3 has 14 amino acids. CDR3 nucleotides: TGTGCCAGCAGCGCGGACGTTTTTAATTCACCCCTCCACTTT. It is translated as CASSADVFNSPLHF. The entire variable domain, with the rest obtained from reference TRBV11-2 and TRBJ1-6, is as follows: EAGVAQSPRYKIIEKRQSVAFWCNPISGHATLYWYQQILGQGPKLLIQFQNNGVVDDSQLPKDRFSAERLKGVDSTLKIQPAKLEDSAVYLCASSADVFNSPLHFGNGTRLTVT.

This clonotype appeared many times. The chain has TRBV28 and TRBJ1-5; D is possibly TRBD1 (6 bases). The CDR3 has 15 amino acids. CDR1 and CDR2 from the germline V gene are MDHEN and SYDVKM. Trimming cost V 1 base and J 6 bases, with 13 bases left between them. The DNA for the CDR3 is TGTGCCAGCAGTTTATTAAGGGACAAGAGTCAGCCCCAGCATTTT. This sequence encodes CASSLLRDKSQPQHF. The complete variable domain, with remaining parts taken from reference TRBV28 and TRBJ1-5, reads DVKVTQSSRYLVKRTGEKVFLECVQDMDHENMFWYRQDPGLGLRLIYFSYDVKMKEKGDIPEGYSVSREKKERFSLILESASTNQTSMYLCASSLLRDKSQPQHFGDGTRLSIL.

This clonotype was detected ten times or more. The rearrangement uses TRBV7-3 and TRBJ2-3; TRBD1 aligns across 10 bases. Germline V CDR1 and CDR2: SGHTA, FQGTGA. V gave up 9 bases and J gave up 1 base; unmatched junction bases: 1. CDR3 length: 13 residues. CDR3 sequence: CASGTGGTDTQYF. The CDR3 DNA reads as TGTGCCAGTGGGACAGGGGGCACAGATACGCAGTATTTT.

This chain links TRBV6-6 with TRBJ1-5; no definite D call. Trimming took 8 bases from V and 0 from J, leaving 8 bases between them. The CDR3 is made up of 13 amino acids. Germline V CDR1 and CDR2: MNHNY, SVGAGI (reference sequence). CDR3 in amino acids: CASGLDSNQPQHF. The CDR3 DNA reads as TGTGCCAGCGGCCTTGATAGCAATCAGCCCCAGCATTTT.